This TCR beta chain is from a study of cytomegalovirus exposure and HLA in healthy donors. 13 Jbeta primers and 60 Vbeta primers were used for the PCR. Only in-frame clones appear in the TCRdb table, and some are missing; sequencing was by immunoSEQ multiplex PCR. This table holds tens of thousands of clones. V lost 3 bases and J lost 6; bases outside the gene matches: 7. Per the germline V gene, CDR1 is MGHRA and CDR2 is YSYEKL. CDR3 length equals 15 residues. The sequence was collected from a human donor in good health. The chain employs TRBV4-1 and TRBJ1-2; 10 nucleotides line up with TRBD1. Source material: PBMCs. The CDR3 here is CASSHRDRGGHGYTF. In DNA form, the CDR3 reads TGCGCCAGCAGCCACCGGGACAGGGGTGGACATGGCTACACCTTC.